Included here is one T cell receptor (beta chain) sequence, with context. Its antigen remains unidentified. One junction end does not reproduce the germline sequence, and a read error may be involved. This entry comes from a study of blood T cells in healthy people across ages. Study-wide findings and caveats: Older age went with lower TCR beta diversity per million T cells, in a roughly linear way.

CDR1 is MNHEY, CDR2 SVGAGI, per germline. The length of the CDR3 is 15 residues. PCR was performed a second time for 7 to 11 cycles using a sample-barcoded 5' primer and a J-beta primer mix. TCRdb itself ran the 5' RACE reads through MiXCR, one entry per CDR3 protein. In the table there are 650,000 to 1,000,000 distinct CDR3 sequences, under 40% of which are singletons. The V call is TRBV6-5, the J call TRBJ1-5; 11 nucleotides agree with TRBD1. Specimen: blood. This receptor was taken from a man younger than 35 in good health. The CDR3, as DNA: TGTGCCAGCAGTAACGGACAGGGGGCAAATCAGCTCCAGCATTTT. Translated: CASSNGQGANQLQHF.